These 22 T cell receptor beta chains came from one sample sequenced in a study of cytomegalovirus exposure and HLA in healthy donors. The PCR ran on 60 Vbeta and 13 Jbeta primers. Libraries were prepared by immunoSEQ multiplex PCR; TCRdb keeps only in-frame clonotypes and omits some of them. The repertoire includes under 150,000 clones, nearly 80% of them detected once, and 2.5% to 3.5% sits in the top ten. The sample taken for sequencing was PBMCs. These receptors originate from a man between 35 and 55 years old in good health and CMV-seropositive.

The rearrangement joins TRBV10-3 to TRBJ2-1; tentative D call: TRBD2 (6 bases). CDR1 and CDR2 from the germline V gene are ENHRY and SYGVKD. V lost 6 bases to trimming and J lost 9 bases, with 27 bases between them. The CDR3 extends over 17 amino acids. Written as DNA, the CDR3 is TGTGCCATCAGCAGAGAGGTAGGAGGGAGTCAGCCAATTGAGCAGTTCTTC. This codes for CAISREVGGSQPIEQFF.

This chain connects TRBV28 to TRBJ2-3, with 11 bases lining up with TRBD2. Germline assignment: CDR1 MDHEN and CDR2 SYDVKM. Trimming cost V 2 bases and J 5 bases; bases outside gene matches: 0. This CDR3 region has 14 residues. The CDR3 DNA sequence: TGTGCCAGCAGTTTAACTAGCGGGAGAGATACGCAGTATTTT. Protein product: CASSLTSGRDTQYF.

This chain links TRBV4-3 with TRBJ2-1; 13 bases are shared with TRBD2. After removal of 3 bases from V and 8 bases from J, the junction contained 7 bases not matched to a gene. In germline, CDR1 is LGHNA, CDR2 YSLEER. The CDR3 runs to 16 residues. As DNA, the CDR3 is TGCGCCAGCAGCCAGGAGCCGGGACTAGCGGGACATGAGCAGTTCTTC. Protein product: CASSQEPGLAGHEQFF.

The chain carries TRBV4-1 and TRBJ2-2; 10 bases are a match to TRBD1. CDR3 length equals 19 residues. Per germline, CDR1 MGHRA and CDR2 YSYEKL. Trimming cost V 7 bases and J 6 bases; bases outside gene matches: 20. The CDR3 region has the DNA TGCGCCAGCACTCACTGGGACAGGGGTCGTCCCCTACCGTCCGGGGAGCTGTTTTTT. It translates to CASTHWDRGRPLPSGELFF.

The chain has TRBV6-5 and TRBJ2-7; D is possibly TRBD2 (7 bases). The CDR3 is made up of 13 amino acids. Germline V CDR1 and CDR2: MNHEY, SVGAGI. Trimming pared 6 bases from V and 3 bases from J, leaving 12 bases between. The CDR3 reads CASRGGADYEQYF. The CDR3 DNA reads TGTGCCAGCAGGGGGGGGGCAGACTACGAGCAGTACTTC.

This chain links TRBV5-1 with TRBJ2-3, with TRBD2 matching 7 bases. V lost 4 bases, J lost 3 bases, and 8 bases stayed unmatched. The CDR3 consists of 15 residues. The germline CDR1 and CDR2 sequences are SGHRS and YFSETQ. The CDR3 sequence is CASSRQLAETDTQYF. CDR3 in DNA: TGCGCCAGCAGCCGGCAGCTAGCGGAAACAGATACGCAGTATTTT.

The sample holds a few counts of this clone. The genes are TRBV9 and TRBJ2-2; 11 nucleotides agree with TRBD2. V gave up 5 bases and J gave up 7 bases; unmatched junction bases: 7. The CDR3 totals 15 residues. Germline assignment: CDR1 SGDLS and CDR2 YYNGEE. The CDR3, as DNA: TGTGCCAGCAGTAGCGGGAGGGCCGATATCGGGGAGCTGTTTTTT. Residues: CASSSGRADIGELFF.

This clone appeared a few times. This chain uses TRBV7-2 with TRBJ1-2, with D possibly matching TRBD1 (5 bases). This CDR3 is built from 14 residues. Per the germline V gene, CDR1 is SGHTA and CDR2 is FQGNSA. The V gene lost 6 bases and the J gene lost 8 bases, with 19 bases spanning the gap. The CDR3 DNA reads TGTGCCAGCAGTCTCTACCAGGGTCGGGAGGGCTACACCTTC. Protein product: CASSLYQGREGYTF. The whole variable domain, remainder taken from reference TRBV7-2 and TRBJ1-2, is GAGVSQSPSNKVTEKGKDVELRCDPISGHTALYWYRQSLGQGLEFLIYFQGNSAPDKSGLPSDRFSAERTGGSVSTLTIQRTQQEDSAVYLCASSLYQGREGYTFGSGTRLTVV.

A word on this clone: An end of the junction does not agree with germline; a read error may underlie this. The V and J genes are TRBV7-2 and TRBJ2-7, with TRBD2 as a possible D gene (6 bases). CDR3 length: 13 residues. Germline V lookup: CDR1 SGHTA, CDR2 FQGNSA. This CDR3 reads CASSPREWDSSVF. The CDR3 coding sequence is TGTGCCAGCAGCCCCCGCGAATGGGACTCTTCGGTCTTC.

The V call is TRBV28, the J call TRBJ2-7; no clear D gene. The V end lost 3 bases, the J end lost 2 bases, and 8 bases lay between the germline ends. Germline-derived CDR1 and CDR2 are MDHEN and SYDVKM. The CDR3 has 13 amino acids. The CDR3 spells CASSFRVTYEQYF. In nucleotides, the CDR3 is TGTGCCAGCAGTTTCCGCGTTACCTACGAGCAGTACTTC.

The chain is built from TRBV21-1 and TRBJ2-6; the table's D call of TRBD1 was not tested on the DNA. TRBV21-1 is reported as a pseudogene. There are 18 residues in the CDR3. CDR3 sequence: CASSKARGVLSGANVLTF. CDR3 nucleotides: TGTGCCAGCAGCAAAGCAAGGGGCGTTTTATCTGGGGCCAACGTCCTGACTTTC.

This chain uses TRBV19 with TRBJ1-1, with no clear D. V dropped 5 bases and J dropped 0 bases, with 13 bases sitting between them. From germline, CDR1 is LNHDA and CDR2 SQIVND (reference sequence). There are 15 residues in the CDR3. The CDR3 here is CASSSGDFMNTEAFF. The CDR3 nucleotides read TGTGCCAGTAGTTCCGGAGACTTTATGAACACTGAAGCTTTCTTT.

CDR3 amino acids: CATSRDRAGNGNTIYF. In DNA, the CDR3 is TGTGCCACCAGCAGAGATCGGGCAGGGAACGGAAACACCATATATTTT. This rearrangement joins TRBV15 to TRBJ1-3; D possibly corresponds to TRBD1 (5 bases). This CDR3 has 16 residues. The germline gives CDR1 LNHNV, CDR2 YYDKDF (reference sequence). The ends were cut back, 0 bases at V and 4 bases at J, with 13 bases in the middle.

A note on this clone: Other nucleotide sequences from this sample produce the same CDR3. The V call is TRBV7-9, the J call TRBJ1-1; TRBD1 matches at 8 bases. The CDR3 has 14 residues. CDR1 and CDR2 (germline): SEHNR, FQNEAQ (reference sequence). Germline trimming cut 2 bases from V and 1 base from J; bases unmatched to any gene: 0. The CDR3 loop reads CASSLTGGNTEAFF. In DNA, the CDR3 is TGTGCCAGCAGCTTAACAGGGGGGAACACTGAAGCTTTCTTT.

This clone showed up just a few times. The chain combines TRBV25-1 with TRBJ1-4, with D hard to call. Trimming pared 5 bases from V and 7 bases from J, leaving 17 bases between. CDR3 length: 15 amino acids. Germline-derived CDR1 and CDR2 are MGHDK and SYGVNS. In DNA, the CDR3 is TGTGCCAGCAGTCTGGGCGTGGTAGTCGGTGAAAAACTGTTTTTT. Encoded protein: CASSLGVVVGEKLFF. Drawing the rest from reference TRBV25-1 and TRBJ1-4, the complete variable domain is EADIYQTPRYLVIGTGKKITLECSQTMGHDKMYWYQQDPGMELHLIHYSYGVNSTEKGDLSSESTVSRIRTEHFPLTLESARPSHTSQYLCASSLGVVVGEKLFFGSGTQLSVL.

This chain links TRBV28 with TRBJ2-1; a possible D gene is TRBD1 (6 bases). V lost 4 bases and J 0 bases, leaving 16 bases between the germline ends. This CDR3 has 17 amino acids. From germline, CDR1 is MDHEN and CDR2 SYDVKM. CDR3 bases: TGTGCCAGCAGTTCGCCAGGGACAACCGGCTCCTACAATGAGCAGTTCTTC. Translated: CASSSPGTTGSYNEQFF.

This clone has a handful of counts. The CDR3 spells CASSRDRQGKNEQFF. Written as DNA, the CDR3 is TGTGCCAGCTCCCGGGACCGACAGGGGAAAAATGAGCAGTTCTTC. The chain combines TRBV18 with TRBJ2-1; 8 bases line up with TRBD1. This CDR3 spans 15 amino acids. Losses at the gene ends were 6 bases for V and 7 bases for J; bases not matched to a gene: 11. Per germline, CDR1 KGHSH and CDR2 LQKENI. The full variable domain, rest sourced from reference TRBV18 and TRBJ2-1, is NAGVMQNPRHLVRRRGQEARLRCSPMKGHSHVYWYRQLPEEGLKFMVYLQKENIIDESGMPKERFSAEFPKEGPSILRIQQVVRGDSAAYFCASSRDRQGKNEQFFGPGTRLTVL.

V usage is TRBV9 and J usage is TRBJ1-2; D is possibly TRBD1 (5 bases). The CDR3 sequence is 16 residues long. Looked up from germline, CDR1 is SGDLS and CDR2 is YYNGEE. The ends were cut back, 0 bases at V and 0 bases at J, with 12 bases in the middle. In DNA form, the CDR3 reads TGTGCCAGCAGCGTAGCTAGAACAGGAACTAACTATGGCTACACCTTC. This translates into CASSVARTGTNYGYTF.

V usage is TRBV18 and J usage is TRBJ2-1; 9 bases fit TRBD2. V dropped 0 bases and J dropped 9; count of bases not matched to a gene: 9. Germline values: CDR1 KGHSH, CDR2 LQKENI. CDR3 size: 16 residues. CDR3 DNA sequence: TGTGCCAGCTCACCACCGGGGGTAGCGGGAGACGGTGAGCAGTTCTTC. Protein: CASSPPGVAGDGEQFF.

This clone was found once. The gene calls are TRBV6-5 and TRBJ1-6, with D hard to call. V was pared by 6 bases and J by 8 bases, with 8 bases between. There are 12 residues in the CDR3. The germline V gene encodes CDR1 MNHEY and CDR2 SVGAGI. For the CDR3, the DNA is TGTGCCAGCAGACGAGAGGATTCACCCCTCCACTTT. Amino acid sequence: CASRREDSPLHF.

This clone was seen only a few times. The CDR3 loop is CSVQGGPNEKLFF. CDR3 nucleotides: TGCAGCGTACAGGGGGGACCTAATGAAAAACTGTTTTTT. The genes are TRBV29-1 and TRBJ1-4; the match to TRBD1 covers 8 bases. V lost 6 bases to trimming and J lost 3 bases; unmatched junction nucleotides: 3. Per germline, CDR1 SQVTM and CDR2 ANQGSEA. The CDR3 contains 13 residues.

The sample holds a few counts of this clone. A junction boundary mismatches the germline segment, possibly from a read error. The V gene is TRBV7-9, the J gene TRBJ1-1; D is perhaps TRBD1 (6 bases). This CDR3 is 13 amino acids long. Germline CDR1 SEHNR, CDR2 FQNEAQ (reference sequence). CDR3 residues: CSSSLARGTEAFF. DNA of the CDR3: TGTTCCAGCAGCTTGGCCAGGGGCACTGAAGCTTTCTTT.